These T cell receptor beta chains were read from a single sample in a study of CD4 T cells in relation to SARS-CoV-2 and coronaviruses. TCRdb's table, derived via immunoSEQ multiplex PCR, lists solely in-frame clones and lacks some. The sample lists about 19,000 clones; 77% were seen once. No antigen is known for these receptors. Material for sequencing was CD4+ T cells from PBMCs, cultured in vitro. The receptors derive from a human donor in good health. CDR3s include the opening cysteine and the closing phenylalanine or tryptophan. A D gene is named only where the DNA matches it firmly. Size is stated for part of the rows, as once, few or many counts, or as a class when the clone is expanded.

J	size	V	D	DNA	CDR3
TRBJ2-3	-	TRBV5-5	TRBD1	TGTGCCAGCAGCGTCTACAGGGGTGACACAGATACGCAGTATTTT	CASSVYRGDTDTQYF
TRBJ2-7	-	TRBV3-1/TRBV3-2	-	TGTGCCAGCAGCCAAAATTGGGCTGGTGACGAGCAGTACTTC	CASSQNWAGDEQYF
TRBJ2-2	-	TRBV19	-	TGTGCCAGTAGTGCCTCGGGGGCGGCCGGGGAGCTGTTTTTT	CASSASGAAGELFF
TRBJ1-6	-	TRBV13	-	TGTGCCAGCAGCCCGCCTCGGATGGATGCACCCCTCCACTTT	CASSPPRMDAPLHF
TRBJ2-5	-	TRBV27	-	TGTGCCAGCAGTAGAGGGGGTCGAGTATCAGAGACCCAGTACTTC	CASSRGGRVSETQYF
TRBJ1-1	-	TRBV4-2	TRBD1	TGTGCCAGCAGCCCGGCCCAGGGACAGGGCATTGAAGCTTTCTTT	CASSPAQGQGIEAFF
TRBJ1-5	-	TRBV6-2/TRBV6-3	TRBD1	TGTGCCAGCAGTCTAGGGACAGGGGGTAGCAATCAGCCCCAGCATTTT	CASSLGTGGSNQPQHF
TRBJ1-5	once	TRBV28	-	TGTGCCAGCACCGGAGGGGGCAATCAGCCCCAGCATTTT	CASTGGGNQPQHF
TRBJ2-2	-	TRBV4-2	TRBD1	TGTGCCAGCAGCCCAACGGGACAGGGAGTGAACACCGGGGAGCTGTTTTTT	CASSPTGQGVNTGELFF
TRBJ2-7	-	TRBV6-5	-	TGTGCCAGCAGAGGCGACAGAGTCTACGAGCAGTACTTC	CASRGDRVYEQYF
TRBJ1-4	-	TRBV7-9	-	TGTGCCAGCAGCCAGGGGTGGGAAAAACTGTTTTTT	CASSQGWEKLFF
TRBJ2-3	-	TRBV5-1	-	TGCGCCAGCAGCGATCAACCTAGCGCAGATACGCAGTATTTT	CASSDQPSADTQYF
TRBJ2-3	-	TRBV7-2	TRBD2	TGTGCCAGCAGCTTGGTTCCAGCGGGGGCCCTCACAGATACGCAGTATTTT	CASSLVPAGALTDTQYF
TRBJ1-5	-	TRBV30	TRBD1	TGTGCCTGGAGTGTCCAGGGGGGTCAGCCCCAGCATTTT	CAWSVQGGQPQHF
TRBJ1-4	-	TRBV6-5	-	TGTGCCAGCAGACCCGGGACACAGCGCGAAAAACTGTTTTTT	CASRPGTQREKLFF
TRBJ2-2	-	TRBV6-1	-	TGTGCCAGCAGTGACAGGGCGGGCACCGGGGAGCTGTTTTTT	CASSDRAGTGELFF
TRBJ1-5	few	TRBV2	TRBD1	TGTGCCAGCAGCCATACAGGGGGACCGCCCCAGCATTTT	CASSHTGGPPQHF
TRBJ2-7	-	TRBV28	-	TGTGCCAGCAGTTTTCGGTCCAGCTACGAGCAGTACTTC	CASSFRSSYEQYF
TRBJ2-5	-	TRBV7-7	TRBD2	TGTGCCAGCAGCTTAGAGATAGCGGGGGGCACGGAGACCCAGTACTTC	CASSLEIAGGTETQYF
TRBJ2-3	-	TRBV18	TRBD2	TGTGCCAGCTCACCCCCCTTGGGGGGGAGCACAGATACGCAGTATTTT	CASSPPLGGSTDTQYF
TRBJ1-6	-	TRBV19	-	TGTGCCAGTAGCCGAAGGGGGAGAACACCCCTCCACTTT	CASSRRGRTPLHF
TRBJ2-3	-	TRBV7-2	TRBD2	TGTGCCAGCAGCTTAGGCCCAGCGGGGGGTAATACGCAGTATTTT	CASSLGPAGGNTQYF
TRBJ1-2	-	TRBV5-6	-	TGTGCCAGCAGCTTAGGCAGGGGAGGCTATGGCTACACCTTC	CASSLGRGGYGYTF
TRBJ2-6	-	TRBV5-6	-	TGTGCCAGCAGCTTGGACAGACTAGTAAAGAGCTCTGGGGCCAACGTCCTGACTTTC	CASSLDRLVKSSGANVLTF
TRBJ2-7	-	TRBV4-2	TRBD1	TGTGCCAGCAGCCAACAACAGGGGACCTCCTACGAGCAGTACTTC	CASSQQQGTSYEQYF
TRBJ2-7	-	TRBV3-1/TRBV3-2	-	TGTGCCAGCAGCCAAGTAAACAGCAACCCCTACGAGCAGTACTTC	CASSQVNSNPYEQYF
TRBJ2-5	once	TRBV5-5	-	TGTGCCAGCAGCTTCGTCGGACAGATAAACCAAGAGACCCAGTACTTC	CASSFVGQINQETQYF
TRBJ2-1	-	TRBV20-1	TRBD1	TGCAGTGCTAGTGGACAGGGAAGGAATGAGCAGTTCTTC	CSASGQGRNEQFF
TRBJ2-5	-	TRBV9	-	TGTGCCAGCAGCCTGCCCTTGGGGGGGCCAGAGACCCAGTACTTC	CASSLPLGGPETQYF
TRBJ1-1	-	TRBV18	TRBD1	TGTGCCAGCTCAGACGGACAGGGGAACACTGAAGCTTTCTTT	CASSDGQGNTEAFF
TRBJ2-7	-	TRBV29-1	-	TGCAGCGTTGGGGGGTCCCACGAGCAGTACTTC	CSVGGSHEQYF
TRBJ2-3	-	TRBV5-6	TRBD2	TGTGCCACCGTGACTAGCGGGAGGGCAGATACGCAGTATTTT	CATVTSGRADTQYF
TRBJ2-3	-	TRBV7-2	-	TGTGCCAGCAGCCCCCAGCAGGGGAGGACAGATACGCAGTATTTT	CASSPQQGRTDTQYF
TRBJ2-3	-	TRBV12-3/TRBV12-4	-	TGTGCCAGCAGTTTGGTTGTCGATACGCAGTATTTT	CASSLVVDTQYF
TRBJ1-1	-	TRBV6-5	-	TGTGCCAGCAGTTACTCGATAGGGCGTAGGAACACTGAAGCTTTCTTT	CASSYSIGRRNTEAFF
TRBJ1-6	once	TRBV5-5	-	TGTGCCAGCAGCCTCCGACAGGATAATTCACCCCTCCACTTT	CASSLRQDNSPLHF
TRBJ1-1	once	TRBV19	-	TGTGCCAGTAGTATAGAAGACCAGCCGCACACTGAAGCTTTCTTT	CASSIEDQPHTEAFF
TRBJ2-2	-	TRBV6-5	-	TGTGCCAGCAGTTATTCGACTGCGAACACCGGGGAGCTGTTTTTT	CASSYSTANTGELFF
TRBJ1-2	few	TRBV6-5	-	TGTGCCAGCAGTTACTCGTCCGGGCCTCCCTATGGCTACACCTTC	CASSYSSGPPYGYTF
TRBJ2-1	-	TRBV23-1	-	TGCGCCAGCAGTCTTAGACTAGGCTACCACAATGAGCAGTTCTTC	CASSLRLGYHNEQFF
TRBJ2-5	-	TRBV4-2	-	TGTGCCAGCAGCCAAGGGGAGGCAGGGCCAAAAGAGACCCAGTACTTC	CASSQGEAGPKETQYF
TRBJ1-1	-	TRBV18	-	TGTGCCAGCTCACCGCTCTTGAACACTGAAGCTTTCTTT	CASSPLLNTEAFF
TRBJ2-7	-	TRBV5-1	-	TGCGCCAGCAGCTGGGACGGTGGCAACGAGCAGTACTTC	CASSWDGGNEQYF
TRBJ2-7	-	TRBV6-2/TRBV6-3	-	TGTGCCAGCAGCGAATGGAGCGGCAATACCTACGAGCAGTACTTC	CASSEWSGNTYEQYF
TRBJ2-7	-	TRBV28	-	TGTGCCAGCAGTTTAAGAGGACAATACGAGCAGTACTTC	CASSLRGQYEQYF